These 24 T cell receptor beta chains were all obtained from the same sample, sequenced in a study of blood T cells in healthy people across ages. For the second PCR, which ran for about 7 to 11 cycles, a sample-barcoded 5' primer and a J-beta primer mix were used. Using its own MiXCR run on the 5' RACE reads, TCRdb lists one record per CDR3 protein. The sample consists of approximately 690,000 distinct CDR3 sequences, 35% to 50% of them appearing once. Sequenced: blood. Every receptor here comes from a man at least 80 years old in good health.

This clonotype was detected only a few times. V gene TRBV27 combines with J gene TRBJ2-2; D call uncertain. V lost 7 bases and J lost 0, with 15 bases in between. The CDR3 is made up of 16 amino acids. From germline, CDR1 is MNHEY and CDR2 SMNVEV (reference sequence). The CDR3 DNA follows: TGTGCCAGCATTGGGCTAGGGCCCACGAACACCGGGGAGCTGTTTTTT. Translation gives CASIGLGPTNTGELFF.

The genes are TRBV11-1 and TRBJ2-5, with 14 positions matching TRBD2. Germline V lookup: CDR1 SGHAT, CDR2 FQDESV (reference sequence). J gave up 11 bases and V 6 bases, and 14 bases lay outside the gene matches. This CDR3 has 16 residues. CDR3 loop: CASSYGLAGGDNEQYF. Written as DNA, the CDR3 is TGTGCCAGCAGTTATGGACTAGCGGGAGGTGACAATGAGCAGTACTTC.

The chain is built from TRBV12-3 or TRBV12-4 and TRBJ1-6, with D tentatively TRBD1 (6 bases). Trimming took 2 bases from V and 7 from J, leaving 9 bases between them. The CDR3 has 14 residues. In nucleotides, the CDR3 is TGTGCCAGCAGTTTACGGGGGGCAAATTCACCCCTCCACTTT. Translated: CASSLRGANSPLHF.

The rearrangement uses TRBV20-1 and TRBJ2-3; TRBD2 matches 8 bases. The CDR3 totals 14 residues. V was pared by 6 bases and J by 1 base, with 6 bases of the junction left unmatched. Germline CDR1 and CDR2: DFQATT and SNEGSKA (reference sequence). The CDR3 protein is CSAKGAGGTDTQYF. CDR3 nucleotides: TGCAGTGCCAAGGGAGCGGGAGGCACAGATACGCAGTATTTT.

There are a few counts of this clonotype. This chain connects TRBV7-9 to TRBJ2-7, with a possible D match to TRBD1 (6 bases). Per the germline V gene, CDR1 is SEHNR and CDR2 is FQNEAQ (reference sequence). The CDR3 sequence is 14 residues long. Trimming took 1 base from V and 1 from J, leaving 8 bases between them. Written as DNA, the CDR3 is TGTGCCAGCAGCTTAGGACAGGCGTCCTACGAGCAGTACTTC. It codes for CASSLGQASYEQYF.

In DNA form, the CDR3 reads TGTGCCAGCAGCTTAGCGGGGCGGGGTGGGTATGGCTACACCTTC. It is translated as CASSLAGRGGYGYTF. The chain uses TRBV7-2 and TRBJ1-2, with D possibly being TRBD1 (5 bases). Per germline, CDR1 SGHTA and CDR2 FQGNSA. There are 15 residues in the CDR3. Trimming shortened V by 0 bases and J by 5 bases, and 13 bases separated the two germline ends.

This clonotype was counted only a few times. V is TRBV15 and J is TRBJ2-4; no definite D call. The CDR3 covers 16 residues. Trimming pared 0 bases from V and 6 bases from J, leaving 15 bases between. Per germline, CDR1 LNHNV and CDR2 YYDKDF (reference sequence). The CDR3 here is CATSRDRAVRANIQYF. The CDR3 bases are TGTGCCACCAGCAGAGATCGGGCGGTAAGAGCAAACATTCAGTACTTC.

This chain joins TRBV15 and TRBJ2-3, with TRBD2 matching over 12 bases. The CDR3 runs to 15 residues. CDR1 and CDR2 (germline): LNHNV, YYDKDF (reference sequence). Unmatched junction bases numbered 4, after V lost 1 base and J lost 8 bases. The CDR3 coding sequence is TGTGCCACCAGCAGAGTTCTAGCGGGGGGGGGTACGCAGTATTTT. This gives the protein CATSRVLAGGGTQYF.

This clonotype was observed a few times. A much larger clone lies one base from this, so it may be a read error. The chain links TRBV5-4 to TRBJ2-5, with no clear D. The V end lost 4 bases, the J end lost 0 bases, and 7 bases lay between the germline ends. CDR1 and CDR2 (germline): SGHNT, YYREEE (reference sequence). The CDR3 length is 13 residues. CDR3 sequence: CASSVTYQETQYF. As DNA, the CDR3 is TGTGCCAGCAGCGTGACATACCAAGAGACCCAGTACTTC.

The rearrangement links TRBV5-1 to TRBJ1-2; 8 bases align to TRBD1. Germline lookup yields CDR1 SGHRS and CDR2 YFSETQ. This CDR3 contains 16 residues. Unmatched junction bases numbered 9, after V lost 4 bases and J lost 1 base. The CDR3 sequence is CASSLPTGENNYGYTF. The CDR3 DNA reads TGCGCCAGCAGCCTACCGACAGGGGAGAATAACTATGGCTACACCTTC.

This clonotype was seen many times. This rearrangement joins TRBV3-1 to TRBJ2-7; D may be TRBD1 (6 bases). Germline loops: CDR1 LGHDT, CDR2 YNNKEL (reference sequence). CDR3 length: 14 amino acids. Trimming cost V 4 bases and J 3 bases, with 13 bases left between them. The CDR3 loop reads CASSRIQDSYEQYF. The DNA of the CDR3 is TGTGCCAGCAGCCGCATCCAGGACAGCTACGAGCAGTACTTC.

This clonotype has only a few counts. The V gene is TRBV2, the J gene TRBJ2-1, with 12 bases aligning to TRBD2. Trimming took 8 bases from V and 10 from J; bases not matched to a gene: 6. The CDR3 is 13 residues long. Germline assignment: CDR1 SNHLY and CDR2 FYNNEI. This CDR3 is CASGGLAGREQFF. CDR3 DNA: TGTGCCAGCGGGGGACTAGCGGGTAGGGAGCAGTTCTTC.

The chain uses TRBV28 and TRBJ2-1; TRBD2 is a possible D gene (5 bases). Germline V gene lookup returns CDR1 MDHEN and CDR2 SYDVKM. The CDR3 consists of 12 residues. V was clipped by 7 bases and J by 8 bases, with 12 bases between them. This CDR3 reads CASTLLGHEQFF. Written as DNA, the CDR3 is TGTGCCAGCACATTACTAGGTCATGAGCAGTTCTTC.

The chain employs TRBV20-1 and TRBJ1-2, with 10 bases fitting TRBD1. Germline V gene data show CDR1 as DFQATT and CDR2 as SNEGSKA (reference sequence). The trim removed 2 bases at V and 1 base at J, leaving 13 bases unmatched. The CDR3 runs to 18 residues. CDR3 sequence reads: CSARPGIGQGVNNYGYTF. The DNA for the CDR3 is TGCAGTGCTAGACCGGGGATAGGACAGGGGGTGAATAACTATGGCTACACCTTC.

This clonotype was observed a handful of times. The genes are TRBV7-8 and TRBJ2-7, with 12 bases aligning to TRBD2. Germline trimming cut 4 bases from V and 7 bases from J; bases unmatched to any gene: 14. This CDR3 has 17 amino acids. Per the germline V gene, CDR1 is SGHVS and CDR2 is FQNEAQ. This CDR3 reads CASSWGSLAGGRSEQYF. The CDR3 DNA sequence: TGTGCCAGCAGCTGGGGGAGTCTAGCGGGGGGGCGTAGTGAGCAGTACTTC.

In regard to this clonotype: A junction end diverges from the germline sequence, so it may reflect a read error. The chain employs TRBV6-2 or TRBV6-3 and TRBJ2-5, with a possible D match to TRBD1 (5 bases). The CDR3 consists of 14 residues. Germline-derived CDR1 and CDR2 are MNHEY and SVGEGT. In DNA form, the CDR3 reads TGTGCCAGCAGTGACTCAGGGCCACGAGAGACCCAGTACTTC. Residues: CASSDSGPRETQYF.

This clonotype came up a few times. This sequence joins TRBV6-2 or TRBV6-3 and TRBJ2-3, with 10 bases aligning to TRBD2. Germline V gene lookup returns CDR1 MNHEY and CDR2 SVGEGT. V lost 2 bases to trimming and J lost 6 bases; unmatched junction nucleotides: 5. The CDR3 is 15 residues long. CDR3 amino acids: CASSYDGLAEDTQYF. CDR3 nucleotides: TGTGCCAGCAGTTACGATGGACTAGCGGAGGATACGCAGTATTTT.

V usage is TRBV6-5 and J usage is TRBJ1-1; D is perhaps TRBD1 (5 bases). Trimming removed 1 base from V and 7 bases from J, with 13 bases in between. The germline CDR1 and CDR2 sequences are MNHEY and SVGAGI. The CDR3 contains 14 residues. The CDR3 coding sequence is TGTGCCAGCAGTTACTGGGGGGTTTCCTTTGAAGCTTTCTTT. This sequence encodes CASSYWGVSFEAFF.

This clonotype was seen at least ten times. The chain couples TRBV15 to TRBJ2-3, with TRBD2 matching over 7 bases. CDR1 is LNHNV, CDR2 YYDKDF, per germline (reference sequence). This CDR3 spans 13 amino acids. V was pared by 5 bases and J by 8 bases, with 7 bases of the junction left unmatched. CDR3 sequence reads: CATSVRAGSTQYF. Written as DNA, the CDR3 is TGTGCCACCAGCGTCCGAGCGGGATCTACGCAGTATTTT.

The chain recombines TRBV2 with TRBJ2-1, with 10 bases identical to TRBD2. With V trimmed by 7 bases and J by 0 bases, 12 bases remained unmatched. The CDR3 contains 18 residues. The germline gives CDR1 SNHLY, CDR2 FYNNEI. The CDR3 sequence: CASIRSSGGGSSYNEQFF. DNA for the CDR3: TGTGCCAGCATCAGGTCGAGCGGGGGGGGTAGCTCCTACAATGAGCAGTTCTTC.

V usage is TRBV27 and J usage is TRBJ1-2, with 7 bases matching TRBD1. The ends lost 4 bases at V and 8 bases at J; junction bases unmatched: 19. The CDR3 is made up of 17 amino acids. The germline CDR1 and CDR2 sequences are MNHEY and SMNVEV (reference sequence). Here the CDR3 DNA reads TGTGCCAGCAGTTCCTCCCGACTGACAGGGACCCTAGGGGGCTACACCTTC. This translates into CASSSSRLTGTLGGYTF.

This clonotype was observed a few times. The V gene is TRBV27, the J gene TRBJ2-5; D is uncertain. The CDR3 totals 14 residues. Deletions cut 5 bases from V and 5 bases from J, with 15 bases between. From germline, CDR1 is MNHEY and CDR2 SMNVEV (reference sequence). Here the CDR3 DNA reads TGTGCCAGCAGTCTCTTCACCGGTTTGGAGACCCAGTACTTC. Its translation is CASSLFTGLETQYF.

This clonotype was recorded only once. The CDR3 bases are TGTGCCAGCAGTTCTCGGACTGCGAACACCGGGGAGCTGTTTTTT. Its protein product is CASSSRTANTGELFF. The rearrangement joins TRBV6-2 or TRBV6-3 to TRBJ2-2, with D possibly matching TRBD2 (5 bases). Germline CDR1 and CDR2: MNHEY and SVGEGT. Trimming cost V 4 bases and J 0 bases, with 9 bases left between them. The CDR3 spans 15 residues.

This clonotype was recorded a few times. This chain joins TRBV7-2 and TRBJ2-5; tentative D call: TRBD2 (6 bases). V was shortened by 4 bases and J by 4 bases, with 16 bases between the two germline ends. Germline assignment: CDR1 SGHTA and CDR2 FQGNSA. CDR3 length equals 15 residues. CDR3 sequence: CASSSGLGGGETQYF. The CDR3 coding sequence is TGTGCCAGCAGCTCCGGTTTGGGGGGAGGAGAGACCCAGTACTTC. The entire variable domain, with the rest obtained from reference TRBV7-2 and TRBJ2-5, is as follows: GAGVSQSPSNKVTEKGKDVELRCDPISGHTALYWYRQSLGQGLEFLIYFQGNSAPDKSGLPSDRFSAERTGGSVSTLTIQRTQQEDSAVYLCASSSGLGGGETQYFGPGTRLLVL.